The rows below give T cell receptor beta chains drawn from one sample of a study of siplizumab effects on memory and regulatory T cells. Libraries were prepared by immunoSEQ multiplex PCR; TCRdb keeps only in-frame clonotypes and omits some of them. Counted here are more than 85,000 clones, roughly nine tenths occurring once; the ten biggest clones make up approximately 1.2%. Source material: CD4+ T cells sorted from blood. All receptors come from a human donor in good health. The CDR3 runs from the conserved cysteine through the conserved F or W. Fields, in order: CDR3 protein, CDR3 DNA, D gene, J gene, V gene. A D gene is named only where the DNA matches it firmly.

CDR3aa: CASSASFFTEAFF
CDR3nt: TGTGCCAGCAGCGCCAGTTTTTTCACTGAAGCTTTCTTT
d_gene: NA
j_gene: TRBJ1-1
v_gene: TRBV11-2

CDR3aa: CASSLFGGQSFGNTIYF
CDR3nt: TGTGCCAGCAGCTTGTTCGGGGGGCAGAGCTTTGGAAACACCATATATTTT
d_gene: NA
j_gene: TRBJ1-3
v_gene: TRBV5-6

CDR3aa: CASSLSQSLGTEAFF
CDR3nt: TGTGCCAGCAGCCTAAGCCAAAGCTTAGGCACTGAAGCTTTCTTT
d_gene: NA
j_gene: TRBJ1-1
v_gene: TRBV7-6

CDR3aa: CASINDRDSKKLFF
CDR3nt: TGTGCCAGCATAAATGACAGGGATAGCAAAAAACTGTTTTTT
d_gene: TRBD1
j_gene: TRBJ1-4
v_gene: TRBV6-6

CDR3aa: CATGRGEGPNTQYF
CDR3nt: TGTGCCACCGGCCGAGGGGAGGGCCCTAATACGCAGTATTTT
d_gene: TRBD2
j_gene: TRBJ2-3
v_gene: TRBV19

CDR3aa: CASRTIELNTEAFF
CDR3nt: TGTGCCAGCAGAACCATAGAGCTAAACACTGAAGCTTTCTTT
d_gene: NA
j_gene: TRBJ1-1
v_gene: TRBV11-2

CDR3aa: CASSDTGTWTVETQYF
CDR3nt: TGTGCCAGCAGTGACACCGGGACTTGGACCGTAGAGACCCAGTACTTC
d_gene: NA
j_gene: TRBJ2-5
v_gene: TRBV6-1

CDR3aa: CAISESNEQFF
CDR3nt: TGTGCCATCAGTGAGAGTAATGAGCAGTTCTTC
d_gene: NA
j_gene: TRBJ2-1
v_gene: TRBV10-3

CDR3aa: CASSYSGRSTDTQYF
CDR3nt: TGTGCCAGCAGTTACTCGGGGAGAAGCACAGATACGCAGTATTTT
d_gene: NA
j_gene: TRBJ2-3
v_gene: TRBV6-5

CDR3aa: CASSLLRREGSEQFF
CDR3nt: TGTGCCAGCAGCTTATTGCGACGAGAAGGCAGTGAGCAGTTCTTC
d_gene: NA
j_gene: TRBJ2-1
v_gene: TRBV7-9

CDR3aa: CASSDRDRIIREYGYTF
CDR3nt: TGTGCCAGCAGTGACCGGGACAGGATAATCAGGGAGTATGGCTACACCTTC
d_gene: TRBD1
j_gene: TRBJ1-2
v_gene: TRBV28

CDR3aa: CAWGYGGSSYEQYF
CDR3nt: TGTGCCTGGGGGTATGGGGGCAGCTCCTACGAGCAGTACTTC
d_gene: NA
j_gene: TRBJ2-7
v_gene: TRBV30